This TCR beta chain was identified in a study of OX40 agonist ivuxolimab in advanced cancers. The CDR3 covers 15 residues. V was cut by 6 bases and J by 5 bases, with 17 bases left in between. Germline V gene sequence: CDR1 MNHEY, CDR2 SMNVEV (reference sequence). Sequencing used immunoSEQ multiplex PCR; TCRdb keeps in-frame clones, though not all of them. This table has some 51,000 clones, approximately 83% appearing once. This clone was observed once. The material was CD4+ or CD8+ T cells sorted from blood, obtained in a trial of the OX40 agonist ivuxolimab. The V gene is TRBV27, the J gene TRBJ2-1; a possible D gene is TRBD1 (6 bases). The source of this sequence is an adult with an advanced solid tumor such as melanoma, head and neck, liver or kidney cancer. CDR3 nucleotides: TGTGCCAGCAGCCAAGGGACACGGCCTAACAATGAGCAGTTCTTC. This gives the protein CASSQGTRPNNEQFF.